Listed below are T cell receptor beta chains from one sample, sequenced in a study of cytomegalovirus exposure and HLA in healthy donors. TCRdb's table, derived via immunoSEQ multiplex PCR, lists solely in-frame clones and lacks some. The table records about 180,000 clones, roughly 81% of them present only once. Source material: PBMCs. Receptors were obtained from a woman aged 18-29 years in good health and CMV-seropositive. Each CDR3 is given with its conserved first and last residue.

V gene: TRBV11-2
J gene: TRBJ1-2
CDR3 protein: CASSSTTGQGGYTF

V gene: TRBV9
J gene: TRBJ2-3
CDR3 protein: CASSVGGGNVDTQYF

V gene: TRBV28
J gene: TRBJ2-7
CDR3 protein: CASSATSEQYF

V gene: TRBV19
J gene: TRBJ1-1
CDR3 protein: CASRKTADGQPNTEAFF

V gene: TRBV7-3
J gene: NA
CDR3 protein: CASSSSRDRVGEQYF

V gene: TRBV29-1
J gene: TRBJ2-7
CDR3 protein: CSVETSGGSYEQYF

V gene: TRBV6-5
J gene: TRBJ2-7
CDR3 protein: CASRIRRVVSYEQYF

V gene: TRBV7-3
J gene: TRBJ1-1
CDR3 protein: CASSRGRGELAFF

V gene: TRBV7-2
J gene: TRBJ2-7
CDR3 protein: CASSRTYEQYF

V gene: TRBV9
J gene: TRBJ2-7
CDR3 protein: CASSVNTISYEQYF

V gene: TRBV5-4
J gene: TRBJ2-3
CDR3 protein: CASSLMFGASTDTQYF

V gene: TRBV2
J gene: TRBJ1-5
CDR3 protein: CASGSRDRGYSNQPQHF

V gene: TRBV5-5
J gene: TRBJ1-4
CDR3 protein: CASSQARITNEKLFF

V gene: TRBV27
J gene: TRBJ2-1
CDR3 protein: CATRLAANNEQFF

V gene: TRBV30
J gene: TRBJ1-5
CDR3 protein: CAWTFGDMEQHQPQHF

V gene: TRBV11-2
J gene: TRBJ2-5
CDR3 protein: CASSYYGTVQETQYF

V gene: TRBV5-6
J gene: TRBJ1-6
CDR3 protein: CASSLAGSYNSPLHF

V gene: TRBV6-4
J gene: TRBJ2-3
CDR3 protein: CASSETSGGTDTQYF

V gene: TRBV6-4
J gene: TRBJ2-3
CDR3 protein: CASSQGDRASDTQYF

V gene: TRBV29-1
J gene: TRBJ2-7
CDR3 protein: CSALKTYEQYF

V gene: TRBV19
J gene: TRBJ1-1
CDR3 protein: CASTLGTGADYDTEAFF

V gene: TRBV5-4
J gene: TRBJ1-3
CDR3 protein: CASSFGQAGGLGSGNTIYF

V gene: TRBV19
J gene: TRBJ2-7
CDR3 protein: CASSINRGTYEQYF

V gene: TRBV5-1
J gene: TRBJ2-1
CDR3 protein: CASSLGLGDEQFF

V gene: TRBV2
J gene: TRBJ2-2
CDR3 protein: CASILRGLDRGNTGELFF

V gene: TRBV6-1
J gene: TRBJ2-5
CDR3 protein: CASSEIHNPGKETQYF

V gene: TRBV25-1
J gene: TRBJ2-1
CDR3 protein: CASTRDRDINEQFF

V gene: TRBV4-2
J gene: TRBJ1-6
CDR3 protein: CASSQTGVGGSRNSPLHF

V gene: TRBV6-5
J gene: TRBJ2-1
CDR3 protein: CASRTGWDEQFF

V gene: TRBV23-1
J gene: TRBJ2-3
CDR3 protein: CASSQSWRRWVRGRANTDTQYF

V gene: TRBV7-2
J gene: TRBJ1-6
CDR3 protein: CASSLANRVSSPLHF

V gene: TRBV27
J gene: TRBJ2-7
CDR3 protein: CASSLGGLAREQYF

V gene: TRBV2
J gene: TRBJ2-7
CDR3 protein: CASGRDRAYSYEQYF

V gene: TRBV6-1
J gene: NA
CDR3 protein: CASCGTDMTYEQYF

V gene: TRBV2
J gene: TRBJ2-1
CDR3 protein: CASSEVPPGYNEQFF

V gene: TRBV10-3
J gene: TRBJ1-5
CDR3 protein: CATQRAFNQPQHF

V gene: TRBV19
J gene: TRBJ1-1
CDR3 protein: CASSISVPPRRAFF

V gene: TRBV2
J gene: TRBJ1-6
CDR3 protein: CASNDGSPLHF